These 17 T cell receptor beta chains were all obtained from the same sample, sequenced in a study of cytomegalovirus exposure and HLA in healthy donors. Vbeta (60) and Jbeta (13) primers were used in the PCR. Assay: immunoSEQ multiplex PCR; the TCRdb copy retains only in-frame clones and omits some. Of about 130,000 clones listed, about 73% were seen once; the top ten hold 5.8%. Material: PBMCs. All receptors come from a woman aged 45 to 65 in good health and CMV-seropositive.

V usage is TRBV15 and J usage is TRBJ2-1; D gene uncertain. The CDR3 consists of 12 residues. Trimming removed 0 bases at V and 9 bases at J, with 6 bases between. The V gene's germline CDR1 is LNHNV and CDR2 YYDKDF (reference sequence). CDR3 sequence: CATSREAREQFF. The CDR3 DNA follows: TGTGCCACCAGCAGAGAGGCACGTGAGCAGTTCTTC.

The chain employs TRBV10-1 and TRBJ2-1; tentatively, D is TRBD2 (5 bases). Germline CDR1 reads WNHNN; CDR2 reads SYGVQD (reference sequence). CDR3 size: 14 residues. V was trimmed by 6 bases and J by 7 bases, leaving 16 bases between them. This CDR3 reads CASSVGGLSNEQFF. DNA of the CDR3: TGCGCCAGCAGCGTCGGAGGTCTATCAAATGAGCAGTTCTTC.

This chain joins TRBV5-4 and TRBJ1-6; possible D gene TRBD1, 5 bases. CDR3 length: 13 residues. Germline V gives CDR1 SGHNT, CDR2 YYREEE (reference sequence). V shed 0 bases and J shed 7 bases, with 5 bases lying between them. Written as DNA, the CDR3 is TGTGCCAGCAGCTTGGAGGGGAATTCACCCCTCCACTTT. Translated, it gives CASSLEGNSPLHF.

The chain uses TRBV7-2 and TRBJ1-1; TRBD1 might be the D (5 bases). Germline CDR1 is SGHTA and CDR2 is FQGNSA. V was cut by 0 bases and J by 10 bases, with 18 bases left in between. The CDR3 contains 15 residues. This CDR3 reads CASSLAGGLLTTAFF. DNA of the CDR3: TGTGCCAGCAGCTTAGCCGGGGGTCTACTGACGACAGCTTTCTTT. The entire variable domain, with the rest obtained from reference TRBV7-2 and TRBJ1-1, is as follows: GAGVSQSPSNKVTEKGKDVELRCDPISGHTALYWYRQSLGQGLEFLIYFQGNSAPDKSGLPSDRFSAERTGGSVSTLTIQRTQQEDSAVYLCASSLAGGLLTTAFFGQGTRLTVV.

The chain links TRBV6-1 to TRBJ1-2; 9 bases match TRBD1. CDR1 MNHNS and CDR2 SASEGT come from the germline V gene. The CDR3 is made up of 15 amino acids. The trim removed 8 bases at V and 2 bases at J, leaving 9 bases unmatched. CDR3 sequence reads: CASHPGTGQNYGYTF. In nucleotides, the CDR3 is TGTGCCAGCCATCCGGGGACAGGGCAAAACTATGGCTACACCTTC.

The chain joins TRBV4-2 to TRBJ2-1; 7 nucleotides line up with TRBD2. CDR1 LGHNA and CDR2 YNFKEQ come from the germline V gene. Unmatched junction bases numbered 7, after V lost 5 bases and J lost 0 bases. The CDR3 loop spans 16 amino acids. The CDR3 sequence is CASSVETSNSYNEQFF. The CDR3 DNA follows: TGTGCCAGCAGCGTCGAGACTAGCAACTCCTACAATGAGCAGTTCTTC.

The J gene is TRBJ2-5, the V gene TRBV28; 7 bases are a match to TRBD1. This CDR3 region has 13 residues. The V segment lost 6 bases and the J segment 2 bases; nucleotides outside the gene matches: 3. Per germline, CDR1 MDHEN and CDR2 SYDVKM. The CDR3 sequence is CASRQGLQETQYF. CDR3 DNA sequence: TGTGCCAGCAGACAGGGGTTGCAAGAGACCCAGTACTTC.

This sequence joins TRBV19 and TRBJ2-5; tentatively, D is TRBD1 (6 bases). Per the germline V gene, CDR1 is LNHDA and CDR2 is SQIVND (reference sequence). The CDR3 covers 15 residues. The ends were cut back, 6 bases at V and 2 bases at J, with 16 bases in the middle. The DNA of the CDR3 is TGTGCCAGTAGGATGGCTCGGGGACAACAAGAGACCCAGTACTTC. This sequence encodes CASRMARGQQETQYF.

The J gene is TRBJ2-5, the V gene TRBV10-3, with 11 bases matching TRBD2. In germline, CDR1 is ENHRY, CDR2 SYGVKD. This CDR3 is built from 15 residues. J gave up 5 bases and V 3 bases, and 5 bases lay outside the gene matches. DNA of the CDR3: TGTGCCATCAGTGAAGGTAGCGGGGGGGCGGAGACCCAGTACTTC. It is translated as CAISEGSGGAETQYF.

The V call is TRBV5-4, the J call TRBJ2-3, with 7 bases that match TRBD1. The germline CDR1 and CDR2 sequences are SGHNT and YYREEE (reference sequence). The CDR3 sequence is 15 residues long. V shed 6 bases, J shed 2 bases, and the junction held 9 bases outside the gene matches. The CDR3 loop reads CASNSDRESTDTQYF. CDR3 in DNA: TGTGCCAGCAATTCCGACAGGGAGTCCACAGATACGCAGTATTTT.

This clone was recorded only once. The genes are TRBV11-3 and TRBJ1-5; D is undetermined. V was trimmed by 5 bases and J by 7 bases, leaving 12 bases between them. Germline lookup yields CDR1 SGHNT and CDR2 YENEEA. This CDR3 has 13 amino acids. CDR3 in DNA: TGTGCCAGCAGCCCCGAGGCGGGGCAGCCCCAGCATTTT. This gives the protein CASSPEAGQPQHF.

In its sample, this clone was seen once. The J gene is TRBJ2-2, the V gene TRBV19; 13 bases agree with TRBD2. Trimming took 6 bases from V and 7 from J; bases not matched to a gene: 8. There are 16 residues in the CDR3. In germline, CDR1 is LNHDA, CDR2 SQIVND (reference sequence). CDR3 nucleotides: TGTGCCAGTAGCGCAACTAGCGGGGGGGGTGTCGGGGAGCTGTTTTTT. Amino acids: CASSATSGGGVGELFF.

The V call is TRBV5-4, the J call TRBJ2-4, with 8 nucleotides matching TRBD2. The V segment lost 5 bases and the J segment 1 base; nucleotides outside the gene matches: 8. Per the germline V gene, CDR1 is SGHNT and CDR2 is YYREEE (reference sequence). This CDR3 contains 16 residues. The CDR3 DNA sequence: TGTGCCAGCAGTCCGGCGGGGGGTGGGGCCAAAAACATTCAGTACTTC. It encodes CASSPAGGGAKNIQYF.

This clone was seen more than once but under ten times. V gene TRBV7-2 combines with J gene TRBJ1-2; TRBD1 aligns across 9 bases. With V trimmed by 5 bases and J by 6 bases, 7 bases remained unmatched. Germline V gene sequence: CDR1 SGHTA, CDR2 FQGNSA. The CDR3 has 14 amino acids. DNA for the CDR3: TGTGCCAGCAGCGGTCGGACAGGGGACAATGGCTACACCTTC. Residues: CASSGRTGDNGYTF.

V gene TRBV30 combines with J gene TRBJ1-1; TRBD1 matches at 8 bases. The germline CDR1 and CDR2 sequences are GTSNPN and SVGIG (reference sequence). This CDR3 contains 15 residues. The V and J ends lost 0 bases and 7 bases, in that order; junction bases with no gene match: 10. The CDR3 protein is CAWSVLQGVYVEAFF. CDR3 sequence (DNA): TGTGCCTGGAGTGTCTTACAGGGGGTTTATGTTGAAGCTTTCTTT.

The V and J genes are TRBV7-8 and TRBJ2-3; D might be TRBD1 (6 bases). Germline V lookup: CDR1 SGHVS, CDR2 FQNEAQ. With 5 bases removed from V and 2 bases from J, the gap between germline ends came to 14 bases. The CDR3 covers 15 residues. The CDR3 coding sequence is TGTGCCAGCAGCGCGACAAGGGGGTTCACAGATACGCAGTATTTT. As protein: CASSATRGFTDTQYF.

This clone was counted between two and nine times. The V call is TRBV6-1, the J call TRBJ2-4; D possibly corresponds to TRBD1 (5 bases). This CDR3 region has 16 residues. Trimming took off 3 bases at V and 2 bases at J, with 14 bases between the two ends. Germline V gene data show CDR1 as MNHNS and CDR2 as SASEGT. CDR3 DNA sequence: TGTGCCAGCAGTGAGTCACTAACAGGACCCAAAAACATTCAGTACTTC. It yields the protein CASSESLTGPKNIQYF.